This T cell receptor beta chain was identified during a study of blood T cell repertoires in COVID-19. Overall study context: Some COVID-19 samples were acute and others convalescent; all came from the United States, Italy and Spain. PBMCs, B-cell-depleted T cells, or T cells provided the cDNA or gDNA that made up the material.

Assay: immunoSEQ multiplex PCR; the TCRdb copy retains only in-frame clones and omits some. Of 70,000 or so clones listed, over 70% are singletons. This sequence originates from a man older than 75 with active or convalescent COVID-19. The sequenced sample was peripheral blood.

This CDR3 is CASSSGQGAYGYTF. The CDR3 coding sequence is TGCGCCAGCAGCTCCGGACAGGGTGCCTATGGCTACACCTTC. This chain joins TRBV5-1 and TRBJ1-2; TRBD1 matches 8 bases. In germline, CDR1 is SGHRS, CDR2 YFSETQ. The CDR3 length is 14 residues. V lost 3 bases, J lost 4 bases, and 5 bases stayed unmatched. The whole variable domain, filled in from reference TRBV5-1 and TRBJ1-2, reads KAGVTQTPRYLIKTRGQQVTLSCSPISGHRSVSWYQQTPGQGLQFLFEYFSETQRNKGNFPGRFSGRQFSNSRSEMNVSTLELGDSALYLCASSSGQGAYGYTFGSGTRLTVV.